The 10 T cell receptor beta chains listed next were all sequenced from one sample in a study of glioma-infiltrating T cells. The iRepertoire nested amplicon-rescue multiplex PCR amplified TCR alpha and beta CDR3s from RNA. TCRdb re-called the multiplex PCR reads through MiXCR, storing one row per CDR3 protein. The sample carries some 110,000 distinct CDR3 sequences, 23% recorded once. The source material was glioma tissue, nonneoplastic brain tissue, or PBMCs (not recorded which). These receptor sequences come from a human donor with low-grade glioma or glioblastoma, undergoing nonglioma brain surgery, or in good health (not recorded which).

The gene calls are TRBV5-4 and TRBJ1-2; TRBD1 aligns across 9 bases. The CDR3 extends over 17 amino acids. Germline CDR1 is SGHNT and CDR2 is YYREEE (reference sequence). J was trimmed by 7 bases and V by 3 bases; bases with no gene match: 16. The CDR3, as DNA: TGTGCCAGCAGCTCGGCAACGACAGGGGGAGGAAGAGGTGGCTACACCTTC. This codes for CASSSATTGGGRGGYTF.

Ten or more counts support this clonotype. This chain joins TRBV7-2 and TRBJ2-7, with 8 bases aligning to TRBD1. With 5 bases clipped from V and 5 bases from J, the junction kept 8 bases outside the gene matches. Per germline, CDR1 SGHTA and CDR2 FQGNSA. The CDR3 runs 14 residues. As DNA, the CDR3 is TGTGCCAGCAGCAAAGACCGACAGGGGAACGAGCAGTACTTC. Translating gives CASSKDRQGNEQYF.

With regard to this clonotype: A much larger clone lies one base from this, so it may be a read error. This CDR3 is CASSRLRGSTYEQYF. CDR3 DNA sequence: TGCGCCAGCAGCCGCCTCCGGGGCAGCACCTACGAGCAGTACTTC. The chain carries TRBV4-1 and TRBJ2-7; D is perhaps TRBD1 or TRBD2 (5 bases each). Trimming took off 4 bases at V and 2 bases at J, with 15 bases between the two ends. Germline loops: CDR1 MGHRA, CDR2 YSYEKL. CDR3 length equals 15 residues.

The sample holds many counts of this clonotype. The J gene is TRBJ2-3, the V gene TRBV7-9; D remains ambiguous. CDR3 length: 12 residues. Trimming shortened V by 5 bases and J by 0 bases, and 3 bases separated the two germline ends. Germline V gene sequence: CDR1 SEHNR, CDR2 FQNEAQ (reference sequence). In nucleotides, the CDR3 is TGTGCCAGCAGCATTAGCACAGATACGCAGTATTTT. It encodes CASSISTDTQYF.

Many counts were recorded for this clonotype. The chain carries TRBV27 and TRBJ2-7, with TRBD1 identical over 7 bases. This CDR3 is built from 13 residues. Trimming cost V 6 bases and J 5 bases; bases outside gene matches: 7. Germline V CDR1 and CDR2: MNHEY, SMNVEV (reference sequence). The CDR3 loop reads CASRRQGRNEQYF. CDR3 bases: TGTGCCAGCAGGCGACAGGGTCGCAACGAGCAGTACTTC.

This clonotype was detected ten times or more. This chain uses TRBV4-1 with TRBJ2-7; no definite D call. The germline gives CDR1 MGHRA, CDR2 YSYEKL. This CDR3 contains 15 residues. V was cut by 1 base and J by 1 base, with 11 bases left in between. CDR3 sequence (DNA): TGCGCCAGCAGCCAAGTGTACAGCGTTTCCTACGAGCAGTACTTC. As protein: CASSQVYSVSYEQYF.

This clonotype showed up many times. The chain recombines TRBV27 with TRBJ1-1, with D maybe TRBD1 (5 bases). The CDR3 runs to 11 residues. The V and J ends lost 6 bases and 8 bases respectively, with 10 bases between them. Germline loops: CDR1 MNHEY, CDR2 SMNVEV (reference sequence). CDR3 sequence: CASRHRGEAFF. CDR3 DNA: TGTGCCAGCAGACACCGGGGCGAAGCTTTCTTT.

This clonotype was seen many times. The rearrangement joins TRBV6-1 to TRBJ2-7; no reliable D call. This CDR3 contains 12 residues. V was shortened by 5 bases and J by 5 bases, with 10 bases between the two germline ends. Germline V gene lookup returns CDR1 MNHNS and CDR2 SASEGT. The CDR3 DNA reads TGTGCCAGCAGTCCCCAATTCGACGAGCAGTACTTC. This gives the protein CASSPQFDEQYF.

This clonotype was observed many times. The chain links TRBV6-1 to TRBJ1-6; D gene ambiguous. The CDR3 has 12 residues. Trimming took off 8 bases at V and 10 bases at J, with 12 bases between the two ends. Germline V CDR1 and CDR2: MNHNS, SASEGT. The CDR3 nucleotides read TGTGCCAGCTCGAAGGGAAGGTCACCCCTCCACTTT. This codes for CASSKGRSPLHF.

Ten or more counts support this clonotype. This chain joins TRBV19 and TRBJ1-2; D remains ambiguous. Germline-derived CDR1 and CDR2 are LNHDA and SQIVND (reference sequence). The CDR3 contains 11 residues. The germline V and J ends were trimmed by 5 bases and 9 bases, with 10 bases remaining between them. In DNA form, the CDR3 reads TGTGCCAGTAGTCCCGGCTTCAGCTACACCTTC. As protein: CASSPGFSYTF. The entire variable domain, with the rest obtained from reference TRBV19 and TRBJ1-2, is as follows: DGGITQSPKYLFRKEGQNVTLSCEQNLNHDAMYWYRQDPGQGLRLIYYSQIVNDFQKGDIAEGYSVSREKKESFPLTVTSAQKNPTAFYLCASSPGFSYTFGSGTRLTVV.